This entry features one T cell receptor (beta chain) sequence. These data come from a study of blood T cell repertoires in COVID-19. With 2 bases removed from V and 8 bases from J, the gap between germline ends came to 10 bases. CDR1 SGHRS and CDR2 YFSETQ come from the germline V gene. The CDR3 length is 12 residues. Clones were read by immunoSEQ multiplex PCR, and TCRdb kept only the in-frame ones, dropping some. The sample includes some 250,000 clones, roughly 87% of them seen just once. This clonotype was obtained from a human donor in a cohort sampled during active COVID-19. V gene TRBV5-1 combines with J gene TRBJ1-2; no clear D. Sequencing input: peripheral blood. The CDR3 here is CASSLGVGGYTF. The CDR3 DNA reads as TGCGCCAGCAGCTTAGGAGTTGGGGGCTACACCTTC.